This TCR beta chain derives from a study of breast tumors, draining lymph nodes, adjacent tissues. This clonotype was found many times. Its matching antigen is unknown. Study-level results: Data only fit, rather than demonstrated, lymph node origin of most tumor T cells. Tumor and nontumor repertoires were significantly more similar in luminal-like than in basal-like breast cancer. Tumor TCR diversity was below lymph nodes but above nontumor tissue. Findings are consistent with lymph node origin and intratumoral expansion of most tumor T cells.

Each CDR3 protein gets one entry after TCRdb re-called the multiplex PCR reads with MiXCR. Among more than 100,000 distinct CDR3 sequences listed, approximately 20% were seen once. CDR3 size: 20 residues. The V segment lost 6 bases and the J segment 0 bases; nucleotides outside the gene matches: 14. Germline-derived CDR1 and CDR2 are SNHLY and FYNNEI. Samples came from axillary lymph nodes draining the breast cancer. V and J are TRBV2 and TRBJ2-1, with 13 bases lining up with TRBD2. The sequencing input was axillary lymph node tissue. The clonotype comes from a female donor with breast cancer. Some clones in this sample may be carry-over from other donors' samples. CDR3 nucleotides: TGTGCCAGCAGCCAGGGACCGGGACTAGCGGGATTCGGCTCCTACAATGAGCAGTTCTTC. Encoded protein: CASSQGPGLAGFGSYNEQFF.